This TCR beta chain was sequenced during a study of blood T cells in healthy people across ages. Details on this clonotype: The germline gene is not matched at one end of the junction; a read error may be the cause.

A J-beta primer mix and a sample-barcoded 5' primer were used in a second PCR of roughly 6 to 11 cycles. TCRdb processed the 5' RACE reads anew with MiXCR; each CDR3 protein has one entry. The sample lists some 940,000 distinct CDR3 sequences, 25% to 35% occurring once. Each sample had at least 6 million PBMCs isolated. The authors extracted at least 5 micrograms of total RNA per sample. These sequences were also reported in another study, on T cells of mothers and their children.

Sequencing was performed on blood. This sequence was found in a woman between 40 and 55 years old in good health.

In DNA, the CDR3 is TGCGCCAGCAGTAAGGGAGCTGGGGCCGACGTCCTGACTTTC. It encodes CASSKGAGADVLTF. The rearrangement joins TRBV4-3 to TRBJ2-6; either TRBD1 or TRBD2 may fit D (5 bases each). This CDR3 contains 14 residues. Germline V lookup: CDR1 LGHNA, CDR2 YSLEER.